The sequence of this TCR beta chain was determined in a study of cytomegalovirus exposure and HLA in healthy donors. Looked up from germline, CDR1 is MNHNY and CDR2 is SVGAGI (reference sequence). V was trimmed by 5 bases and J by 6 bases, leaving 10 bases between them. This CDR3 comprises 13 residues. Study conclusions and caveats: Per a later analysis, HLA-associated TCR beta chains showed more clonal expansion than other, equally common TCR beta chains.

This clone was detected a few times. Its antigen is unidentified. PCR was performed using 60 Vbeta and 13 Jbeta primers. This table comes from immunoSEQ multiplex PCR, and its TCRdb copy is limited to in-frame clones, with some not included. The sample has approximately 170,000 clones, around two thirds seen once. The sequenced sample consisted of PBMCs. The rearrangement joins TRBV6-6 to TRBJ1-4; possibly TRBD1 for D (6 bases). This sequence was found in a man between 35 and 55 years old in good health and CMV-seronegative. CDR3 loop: CASSQGRDEKLFF. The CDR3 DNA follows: TGTGCCAGCAGTCAGGGGAGGGATGAAAAACTGTTTTTT.